Following are 15 T cell receptor beta chains from one sample sequenced in a study of T cell responses to AZD1222 COVID-19 vaccine. Libraries were prepared by immunoSEQ multiplex PCR; TCRdb keeps only in-frame clonotypes and omits some of them. This sample has roughly 96,000 clones, with more than 75% found just once. The sequenced sample was peripheral blood, obtained 28 days after the second AZD1222 dose. The receptors were sampled from an adult who received the AZD1222 COVID-19 vaccine.

CDR3 loop: CASSDSQGSGNTIYF. CDR3 in DNA: TGTGCCAGCAGCGATTCACAGGGGTCTGGAAACACCATATATTTT. This sequence joins TRBV5-4 and TRBJ1-3, with TRBD1 identical over 7 bases. From germline, CDR1 is SGHNT and CDR2 YYREEE (reference sequence). The length of the CDR3 is 15 residues. Unmatched junction bases numbered 5, after V lost 4 bases and J lost 1 base. Full variable domain (missing parts from reference TRBV5-4 and TRBJ1-3): ETGVTQSPTHLIKTRGQQVTLRCSSQSGHNTVSWYQQALGQGPQFIFQYYREEENGRGNFPPRFSGLQFPNYSSELNVNALELDDSALYLCASSDSQGSGNTIYFGEGSWLTVV.

This clone was detected once. This chain uses TRBV18 with TRBJ1-1, with TRBD1 as a possible D gene (5 bases). Deletions cut 2 bases from V and 7 bases from J, with 14 bases between. The germline gives CDR1 KGHSH, CDR2 LQKENI. The CDR3 runs to 14 residues. The DNA of the CDR3 is TGTGCCAGCTCACCAAGGGAAGGGGTGGGTGAAGCTTTCTTT. This encodes CASSPREGVGEAFF. Looking up the rest from reference TRBV18 and TRBJ1-1 gives the full variable domain: NAGVMQNPRHLVRRRGQEARLRCSPMKGHSHVYWYRQLPEEGLKFMVYLQKENIIDESGMPKERFSAEFPKEGPSILRIQQVVRGDSAAYFCASSPREGVGEAFFGQGTRLTVV.

The rearrangement links TRBV6-2 or TRBV6-3 to TRBJ2-5, with 10 positions matching TRBD1. The CDR3 has 15 amino acids. The J segment lost 3 bases and the V segment lost 6 bases, leaving 7 bases of the junction unmatched. The germline gives CDR1 MNHEY, CDR2 SVGEGT. The CDR3 here is CASSDRGRNEETQYF. In DNA form, the CDR3 reads TGTGCCAGCAGCGACAGGGGGCGGAATGAAGAGACCCAGTACTTC.

J is TRBJ1-6 and V is TRBV9, with TRBD1 as a possible D gene (5 bases). The germline CDR1 and CDR2 sequences are SGDLS and YYNGEE. The CDR3 is made up of 14 amino acids. Trimming shortened V by 4 bases and J by 8 bases, and 13 bases separated the two germline ends. CDR3: CASSLDSAYSPLHF. CDR3 in DNA: TGTGCCAGCAGCCTCGACAGCGCCTATTCACCCCTCCACTTT. Full variable domain (remainder filled in from reference TRBV9 and TRBJ1-6): DSGVTQTPKHLITATGQRVTLRCSPRSGDLSVYWYQQSLDQGLQFLIQYYNGEERAKGNILERFSAQQFPDLHSELNLSSLELGDSALYFCASSLDSAYSPLHFGNGTRLTVT.

CDR3: CASSSTGNTEAFF. Written as DNA, the CDR3 is TGTGCCAGCAGCTCCACAGGGAACACTGAAGCTTTCTTT. V usage is TRBV7-3 and J usage is TRBJ1-1, with D possibly matching TRBD1 (5 bases). The germline V gene has CDR1 SGHTA and CDR2 FQGTGA. The V and J ends lost 4 bases and 1 base respectively, with 7 bases between them. The CDR3 contains 13 residues. Using reference TRBV7-3 and TRBJ1-1 for the parts outside the CDR3, the full variable domain is GAGVSQTPSNKVTEKGKYVELRCDPISGHTALYWYRQSLGQGPEFLIYFQGTGAADDSGLPNDRFFAVRPEGSVSTLKIQRTERGDSAVYLCASSSTGNTEAFFGQGTRLTVV.

The CDR3 spells CASSLWGSGLAFYGYTF. DNA for the CDR3: TGTGCCAGCAGTTTATGGGGGTCCGGGCTAGCCTTCTATGGCTACACCTTC. The chain couples TRBV27 to TRBJ1-2; tentative D call: TRBD1 (5 bases). Between the trimmed V and J ends, which lost 1 base and 4 bases, there was a span of 19 bases. The CDR3 runs 17 residues. Per germline, CDR1 MNHEY and CDR2 SMNVEV (reference sequence).

Concerning this clone: At one end the junction does not follow the germline gene, possibly because of a read error. V and J are TRBV5-1 and TRBJ2-3, with TRBD2 identical over 7 bases. There are 13 residues in the CDR3. The germline gives CDR1 SGHRS, CDR2 YFSETQ. The CDR3 nucleotides are TGCGCCAGCAGCTCCCCGGGGGGATTTACGCATTATTTT. It specifies CASSSPGGFTHYF.

The rearrangement joins TRBV15 to TRBJ1-3, with D unclear. The CDR3 consists of 15 residues. Trimming removed 1 base at V and 4 bases at J, with 11 bases between. CDR1 LNHNV and CDR2 YYDKDF come from the germline V gene (reference sequence). The CDR3 DNA reads TGTGCCACCAGCAGAGCGTTCTCTGGGGGAAACACCATATATTTT. Translation: CATSRAFSGGNTIYF.

This rearrangement joins TRBV6-1 to TRBJ1-2, with D possibly TRBD1 on 5 matching bases. CDR3 length: 14 amino acids. Germline CDR1 is MNHNS and CDR2 is SASEGT. V lost 3 bases and J lost 8, with 16 bases in between. CDR3 residues: CASSDPGAYWGYTF. As DNA, the CDR3 is TGTGCCAGCAGTGACCCCGGGGCCTACTGGGGCTACACCTTC.

The chain carries TRBV10-2 and TRBJ2-7; D gene ambiguous. Trimming shortened V by 4 bases and J by 4 bases, and 8 bases separated the two germline ends. CDR1 and CDR2 (germline): WSHSY, SAAADI. The CDR3 has 12 residues. The CDR3 region has the DNA TGCGCCAGCAGTGCCAGCGTGTACGAGCAGTACTTC. This encodes CASSASVYEQYF.

This clone was seen more than once but under ten times. The chain joins TRBV2 to TRBJ2-7; weak D call: TRBD1 (5 bases). This CDR3 contains 16 residues. CDR1 SNHLY and CDR2 FYNNEI come from the germline V gene. V lost 1 base and J 1 base, leaving 14 bases between the germline ends. The CDR3: CASSEGWQGKSYEQYF. CDR3 bases: TGTGCCAGCAGTGAAGGGTGGCAGGGAAAGTCCTACGAGCAGTACTTC.

This chain uses TRBV29-1 with TRBJ1-2; D gene unclear. V gave up 6 bases and J gave up 7 bases, with 15 bases separating them. Looked up from germline, CDR1 is SQVTM and CDR2 is ANQGSEA. The CDR3 contains 12 residues. The CDR3 nucleotides read TGCAGCGTGCGGCGGGCTATGGGTGGCTACACCTTC. It yields the protein CSVRRAMGGYTF.

The rearrangement links TRBV10-2 to TRBJ2-1; 8 bases align to TRBD2. The CDR3 spans 14 residues. V shed 2 bases and J 8 bases; nucleotides not matched to a gene: 5. Germline V gene data show CDR1 as WSHSY and CDR2 as SAAADI. CDR3 protein: CASSEEREWDEQFF. CDR3 bases: TGCGCCAGCAGTGAGGAGCGGGAGTGGGATGAGCAGTTCTTC.

This chain joins TRBV11-3 and TRBJ2-3; D might be TRBD1 (5 bases). The CDR3 runs to 12 residues. Germline V gene data show CDR1 as SGHNT and CDR2 as YENEEA. Trimming left V 6 bases short and J 6 bases short, with 10 bases between. CDR3 nucleotide sequence: TGTGCCAGCAGTATGGGGCGGGATACGCAGTATTTT. Amino acid sequence: CASSMGRDTQYF.

The chain is built from TRBV27 and TRBJ2-3, with TRBD2 matching 11 bases. This CDR3 contains 16 residues. V shed 3 bases, J shed 10 bases, and the junction held 12 bases outside the gene matches. The germline V gene encodes CDR1 MNHEY and CDR2 SMNVEV (reference sequence). Here the CDR3 reads CASSFATSGAKRPQYF. CDR3 DNA sequence: TGTGCCAGCAGTTTCGCGACTAGCGGGGCAAAAAGGCCGCAGTATTTT.